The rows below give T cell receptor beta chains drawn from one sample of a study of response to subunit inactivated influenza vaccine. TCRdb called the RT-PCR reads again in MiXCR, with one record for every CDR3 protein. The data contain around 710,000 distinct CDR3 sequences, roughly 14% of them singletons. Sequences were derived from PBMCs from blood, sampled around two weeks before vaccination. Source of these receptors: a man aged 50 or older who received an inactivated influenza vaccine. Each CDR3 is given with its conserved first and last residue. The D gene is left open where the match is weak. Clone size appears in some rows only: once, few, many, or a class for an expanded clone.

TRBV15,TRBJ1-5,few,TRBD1,TGTGCCACCACCATGAGGGGACAGGTTAATCAGCCCCAGCATTTT,CATTMRGQVNQPQHF
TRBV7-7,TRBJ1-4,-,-,TGTGCCAGCAGCTCCGGACAGAATAAAAACCATGAAAAACTGTTTTTT,CASSSGQNKNHEKLFF
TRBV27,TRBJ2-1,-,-,TGTGCCAGCAGTTTGTTATCGCCTTTCTCCTACAATGAGCAGTTCTTC,CASSLLSPFSYNEQFF
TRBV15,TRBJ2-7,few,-,TGTGCCACCAGCAGAGAGGCAGGGTCTTCCTACGAGCAGTACTTC,CATSREAGSSYEQYF
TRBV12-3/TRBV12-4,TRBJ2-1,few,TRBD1,TGTGCCAGCAGTGACCCAATCGGGACAGAGTACAATGAGCAGTTCTTC,CASSDPIGTEYNEQFF
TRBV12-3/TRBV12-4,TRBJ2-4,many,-,TGTGCCAGCAGTCCATACAGGGTCTTAGCCAAAAACATTCAGTACTTC,CASSPYRVLAKNIQYF
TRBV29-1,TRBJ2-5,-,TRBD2,TGCAGCGGTAGACTAGCGGGGAAAGAGACCCAGTACTTC,CSGRLAGKETQYF
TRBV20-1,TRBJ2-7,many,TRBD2,TGCAGTGCTAGCGGCCTAGCGGGAAACTACGAGCAGTACTTC,CSASGLAGNYEQYF
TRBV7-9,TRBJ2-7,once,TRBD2,TGTGCCAGCAGTAAAGCGGGGACCTACGAGCAGTACTTC,CASSKAGTYEQYF
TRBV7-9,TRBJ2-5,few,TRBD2,TGTGCCAGCAGCTTAGAGACTAGCGGTCCACAAGAGACCCAGTACTTC,CASSLETSGPQETQYF
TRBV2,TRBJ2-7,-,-,TGTGCCAGCAGTGAAGGCTCTGACAGCCCATACGAGCAGTACTTC,CASSEGSDSPYEQYF
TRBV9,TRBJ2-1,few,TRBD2,TGTGCCAGCAGCGCCAGCGGGAGGTTTCTGAATGAGCAGTTCTTC,CASSASGRFLNEQFF
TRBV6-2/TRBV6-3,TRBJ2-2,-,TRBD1,TGTGCCAGCAGTTACAGTCAGGGGGCGACCGGGGAGCTGTTTTTT,CASSYSQGATGELFF
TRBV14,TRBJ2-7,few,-,TGTGCCAGCAGCCCGCAGCGGCTTCCACCCTACGAGCAGTACTTC,CASSPQRLPPYEQYF
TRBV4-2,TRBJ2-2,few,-,TGTGCCAGCAGCCAAGATCACTCACTAACCGGGGAGCTGTTTTTT,CASSQDHSLTGELFF
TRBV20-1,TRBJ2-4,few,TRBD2,TGCAGTGCTAGAGCCGGACTAGCGGGACAAGCCAAAAACATTCAGTACTTC,CSARAGLAGQAKNIQYF
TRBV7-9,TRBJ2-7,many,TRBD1,TGTGCCAGCAGCTTCCCGGGACAGACAGAGCAGTACTTC,CASSFPGQTEQYF
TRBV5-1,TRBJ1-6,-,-,TGCGCCAGCAGCTTGGACGGAACCATTCAAACCCTCCACTTT,CASSLDGTIQTLHF
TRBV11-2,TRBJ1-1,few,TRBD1,TGTGCCAGCAGCTCGACACGTCCGGGACAGGGTAGGAAGCGCACTGAAGCTTTCTTT,CASSSTRPGQGRKRTEAFF
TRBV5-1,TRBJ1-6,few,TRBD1,TGCGCCAGCAGGTACGGACAGGATTCACCCCTCCACTTT,CASRYGQDSPLHF
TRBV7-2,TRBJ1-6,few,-,TGTGCCAGCACAACCAAATCAGATTCACCCCTCCACTTT,CASTTKSDSPLHF
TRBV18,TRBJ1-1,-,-,TGTGCCAGCTCACCGGGACGGGTAGCTTTCTTT,CASSPGRVAFF
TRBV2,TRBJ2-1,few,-,TGTGCCAGCAGTGTCCTAAGGGAGCAGTTCTTC,CASSVLREQFF